The sequence of this T cell receptor beta chain was determined in a study of T cell responses to AZD1222 COVID-19 vaccine. General study points: Spike-specific TCR breadth rose after two AZD1222 doses, and depth rose as well. A mostly white British donor set with more females was recruited, and clonal diversity was possibly underestimated.

The CDR3 extends over 17 amino acids. The V gene lost 4 bases and the J gene lost 0 bases, with 13 bases spanning the gap. CDR1 is MNHNS and CDR2 is SASEGT in the germline V gene. Using immunoSEQ multiplex PCR, the repertoire was profiled, and TCRdb retains in-frame clones only, with some absent. The repertoire includes fewer than 150,000 clones, over 85% of them detected once, and 3.5% to 5% sits in the top ten. Worth noting for this clone: Its target is not known.

This chain uses TRBV6-1 with TRBJ1-6, with D tentatively TRBD1 (5 bases). The receptor was isolated from an adult in good health. This sample comprised peripheral blood, obtained on day 0 of AZD1222 vaccination. CDR3 DNA sequence: TGTGCCAGCAGTGGCCCCGGGGGAAGCTCCTATAATTCACCCCTCCACTTT. Residues: CASSGPGGSSYNSPLHF.